This passage covers 24 T cell receptor beta chains from one sample sequenced in a study of T cell responses to AZD1222 COVID-19 vaccine. Measured with immunoSEQ multiplex PCR; TCRdb has only the in-frame clones, and not every one. This table has roughly 160,000 clones, roughly 87% appearing once. Sequenced here: peripheral blood, sampled 28 days after the second AZD1222 dose. The receptors come from an adult who received the AZD1222 COVID-19 vaccine.

The chain employs TRBV5-4 and TRBJ1-2, with TRBD1 as a possible D gene (6 bases). Trimming stripped 4 bases from V and 3 bases from J, with 16 bases between. The CDR3 runs to 15 residues. Germline lookup yields CDR1 SGHNT and CDR2 YYREEE (reference sequence). This CDR3 is CASSHVPDRHYGYTF. CDR3 in DNA: TGTGCCAGCAGCCATGTTCCGGACAGACACTATGGCTACACCTTC.

The V gene is TRBV12-5, the J gene TRBJ2-1; D is unresolved. The CDR3 covers 14 residues. Trimming removed 5 bases from V and 5 bases from J, with 13 bases in between. CDR1 LGHNT and CDR2 FRNRAP come from the germline V gene. CDR3 DNA sequence: TGTGCTAGTGGTACCACAACGGTCAACAATGAGCAGTTCTTC. Protein product: CASGTTTVNNEQFF.

V usage is TRBV3-1 (or the pseudogene TRBV3-2) and J usage is TRBJ2-7; 7 nucleotides align to TRBD2. This CDR3 region has 15 residues. In germline, CDR1 is LGHDT, CDR2 YNNKEL (reference sequence). Trimming removed 1 base from V and 0 bases from J; junction bases left unmatched: 3. The CDR3 region is CASSQAWDYSYEQYF. The CDR3, as DNA: TGTGCCAGCAGCCAAGCCTGGGACTACTCCTACGAGCAGTACTTC.

The chain couples TRBV7-9 to TRBJ1-5; D is ambiguous. CDR1 is SEHNR and CDR2 is FQNEAQ in the germline V gene (reference sequence). Between the trimmed V and J ends, which lost 5 bases and 3 bases, there was a span of 11 bases. The CDR3 is 14 residues long. Here the CDR3 DNA reads TGTGCCAGCAGCCGGTGGGGAATCAATCAGCCCCAGCATTTT. This encodes CASSRWGINQPQHF.

This chain connects TRBV7-9 to TRBJ2-7; 9 nucleotides agree with TRBD2. The CDR3 has 14 amino acids. The V and J ends lost 5 bases and 6 bases, in that order; junction bases with no gene match: 8. CDR1 SEHNR and CDR2 FQNEAQ come from the germline V gene (reference sequence). The DNA for the CDR3 is TGTGCCAGCAGCCTGGCAGCGGGGGGAACCGAGCAGTACTTC. Encoded protein: CASSLAAGGTEQYF.

The rearrangement uses TRBV6-5 and TRBJ2-7, with D tentatively TRBD1 or TRBD2 (5 bases each). The V gene's germline CDR1 is MNHEY and CDR2 SVGAGI. Trimming cost V 4 bases and J 1 base, with 17 bases left between them. The CDR3 has 16 amino acids. Here the CDR3 reads CASSSISRDPSYEQYF. The CDR3, as DNA: TGTGCCAGCAGTTCTATTAGCCGGGACCCGTCCTACGAGCAGTACTTC.

This clone came up a few times. V and J are TRBV6-5 and TRBJ1-2; TRBD1 might be the D (6 bases). The CDR3 has 13 amino acids. Germline CDR1 reads MNHEY; CDR2 reads SVGAGI. Trimming took off 5 bases at V and 4 bases at J, with 11 bases between the two ends. The CDR3 sequence: CASSTQGGYGYTF. For the CDR3, the DNA is TGTGCCAGCAGTACACAGGGAGGCTATGGCTACACCTTC.

The rearrangement uses TRBV30 and TRBJ1-3; D gene ambiguous. This CDR3 has 13 amino acids. Germline loops: CDR1 GTSNPN, CDR2 SVGIG (reference sequence). V was clipped by 4 bases and J by 0 bases, with 7 bases between them. CDR3 bases: TGTGCCTGGACAGGACTCTCTGGAAACACCATATATTTT. Translating gives CAWTGLSGNTIYF.

This clone was seen only a few times. CDR3 in DNA: TGTGCCAGCAGCCAGGGACTAGCGGACTACGAGCAGTACTTC. Its protein is CASSQGLADYEQYF. The V gene is TRBV4-2, the J gene TRBJ2-7; 11 bases line up with TRBD2. Germline V gene data show CDR1 as LGHNA and CDR2 as YNFKEQ. The CDR3 contains 14 residues. V shed 3 bases and J 3 bases; nucleotides not matched to a gene: 1.

The V and J genes are TRBV15 and TRBJ2-3; D is unresolved. The V gene's germline CDR1 is LNHNV and CDR2 YYDKDF (reference sequence). CDR3 length: 18 residues. The V end was cut by 0 bases, the J end by 0 bases, with 16 bases between. The CDR3 loop reads CATSRDPALGISTDTQYF. The CDR3 DNA sequence: TGTGCCACCAGCAGAGATCCGGCCCTCGGTATTAGCACAGATACGCAGTATTTT.

V usage is TRBV27 and J usage is TRBJ1-5; D is possibly TRBD1 (5 bases). The germline gives CDR1 MNHEY, CDR2 SMNVEV (reference sequence). Trimming stripped 6 bases from V and 5 bases from J, with 14 bases between. The CDR3 has 14 residues. In nucleotides, the CDR3 is TGTGCCAGCAGCCCCGACAGTTTCGATCAGCCCCAGCATTTT. It is translated as CASSPDSFDQPQHF.

This chain links TRBV3-1 (or the pseudogene TRBV3-2) with TRBJ1-6; TRBD1 matches 9 bases. Germline V gene data show CDR1 as LGHDT and CDR2 as YNNKEL (reference sequence). The junction had 3 bases not matched to a gene; V was cut back by 1 base and J by 5 bases. This CDR3 region has 16 residues. The CDR3 is CASSQAWTGDNSPLHF. The CDR3 bases are TGTGCCAGCAGCCAAGCCTGGACAGGGGATAATTCACCCCTCCACTTT.

The rearrangement joins TRBV20-1 to TRBJ1-1; D ambiguous. CDR1 DFQATT and CDR2 SNEGSKA come from the germline V gene (reference sequence). With 3 bases removed from V and 0 bases from J, the gap between germline ends came to 11 bases. The CDR3 contains 14 residues. The CDR3 sequence is CSASNAPMNTEAFF. The CDR3 DNA is TGCAGTGCTAGTAACGCACCTATGAACACTGAAGCTTTCTTT.

The chain carries TRBV7-9 and TRBJ2-3; TRBD1 might be the D (5 bases). Trimming stripped 4 bases from V and 6 bases from J, with 14 bases between. Germline loops: CDR1 SEHNR, CDR2 FQNEAQ (reference sequence). This CDR3 has 14 amino acids. CDR3 in DNA: TGTGCCAGCAGCTACTCATTTGGGGCGGATACGCAGTATTTT. Amino acid sequence: CASSYSFGADTQYF.

V usage is TRBV9 and J usage is TRBJ2-2, with a possible D match to TRBD1 (5 bases). V lost 0 bases to trimming and J lost 6 bases, with 12 bases between them. Germline assignment: CDR1 SGDLS and CDR2 YYNGEE. The length of the CDR3 is 15 residues. CDR3 coding DNA: TGTGCCAGCAGCGTAGAAGACAGATTCGCCGGGGAGCTGTTTTTT. Its translation is CASSVEDRFAGELFF.

V gene TRBV28 combines with J gene TRBJ1-2, with D maybe TRBD1 (5 bases). CDR3 length: 13 amino acids. The germline V gene has CDR1 MDHEN and CDR2 SYDVKM. V lost 5 bases and J lost 0, with 7 bases in between. This CDR3 is CASSPTANYGYTF. CDR3 coding DNA: TGTGCCAGCAGTCCGACAGCTAACTATGGCTACACCTTC.

The rearrangement uses TRBV9 and TRBJ2-3; no reliable D call. The V end was cut by 4 bases, the J end by 1 base, with 10 bases between. Germline V lookup: CDR1 SGDLS, CDR2 YYNGEE. This CDR3 is 14 amino acids long. CDR3 residues: CASSPGTGTDTQYF. As DNA, the CDR3 is TGTGCCAGCAGCCCAGGAACTGGCACAGATACGCAGTATTTT.

CDR3 loop: CASSYQGGYSYEQYF. The DNA for the CDR3 is TGTGCCAGCAGTTACCAAGGGGGCTATTCCTACGAGCAGTACTTC. V gene TRBV6-5 combines with J gene TRBJ2-7; 7 nucleotides match TRBD1. The junction had 5 bases not matched to a gene; V was cut back by 2 bases and J by 1 base. The CDR3 totals 15 residues. Germline V gene data show CDR1 as MNHEY and CDR2 as SVGAGI.

This rearrangement joins TRBV7-6 to TRBJ1-6; unclear D gene. Trimming shortened V by 1 base and J by 7 bases, and 11 bases separated the two germline ends. Germline V gene data show CDR1 as SGHVS and CDR2 as FNYEAQ. CDR3 size: 15 residues. CDR3 residues: CASSLEARPNSPLHF. The CDR3 DNA reads TGTGCCAGCAGCTTAGAAGCTCGACCGAATTCACCCCTCCACTTT.

The V and J genes are TRBV19 and TRBJ2-5, with 8 positions matching TRBD1. CDR1 LNHDA and CDR2 SQIVND come from the germline V gene (reference sequence). The CDR3 length is 16 residues. Unmatched junction bases numbered 9, after V lost 1 base and J lost 5 bases. CDR3: CASSIVTDRAWETQYF. The CDR3 region has the DNA TGTGCCAGTAGTATAGTCACGGACAGGGCCTGGGAGACCCAGTACTTC.

This sequence joins TRBV10-3 and TRBJ1-2, with 7 bases aligning to TRBD1. The CDR3 is made up of 15 amino acids. After removal of 3 bases from V and 4 bases from J, the junction contained 8 bases not matched to a gene. Per germline, CDR1 ENHRY and CDR2 SYGVKD. CDR3 in amino acids: CAISELTGTLYGYTF. The DNA for the CDR3 is TGTGCCATCAGTGAACTGACAGGGACTCTCTATGGCTACACCTTC.

The chain carries TRBV7-6 and TRBJ1-6; TRBD1 aligns across 7 bases. This CDR3 comprises 15 residues. CDR1 SGHVS and CDR2 FNYEAQ come from the germline V gene. Trimming removed 6 bases from V and 8 bases from J; junction bases left unmatched: 10. Here the CDR3 DNA reads TGTGCCAGCAGTCCCTCCGACAGGGTATATTCACCCCTCCACTTT. It encodes CASSPSDRVYSPLHF. Full variable domain (missing parts from reference TRBV7-6 and TRBJ1-6): GAGVSQSPRYKVTKRGQDVALRCDPISGHVSLYWYRQALGQGPEFLTYFNYEAQQDKSGLPNDRFSAERPEGSISTLTIQRTEQRDSAMYRCASSPSDRVYSPLHFGNGTRLTVT.

The chain is built from TRBV7-2 and TRBJ2-3; D possibly corresponds to TRBD2 (6 bases). The V end was cut by 1 base, the J end by 1 base, with 9 bases between. CDR1 is SGHTA and CDR2 is FQGNSA in the germline V gene. The CDR3 spans 15 residues. The CDR3: CASSLGGVGTDTQYF. Written as DNA, the CDR3 is TGTGCCAGCAGCTTAGGGGGGGTGGGCACAGATACGCAGTATTTT. The full variable domain, rest sourced from reference TRBV7-2 and TRBJ2-3, is GAGVSQSPSNKVTEKGKDVELRCDPISGHTALYWYRQSLGQGLEFLIYFQGNSAPDKSGLPSDRFSAERTGGSVSTLTIQRTQQEDSAVYLCASSLGGVGTDTQYFGPGTRLTVL.

This clone was observed once. This CDR3 is CASSSRPGGEQFF. DNA for the CDR3: TGCGCCAGCAGCTCTAGACCCGGGGGAGAGCAGTTCTTC. The chain combines TRBV4-1 with TRBJ2-1; D might be TRBD2 (6 bases). Trimming stripped 5 bases from V and 10 bases from J, with 15 bases between. The CDR3 spans 13 residues. Germline loops: CDR1 MGHRA, CDR2 YSYEKL.